A selection of T cell receptor beta chains follows, all from one sample in a study of shared clonotypes between healthy human individuals. Sequencing used immunoSEQ multiplex PCR; TCRdb keeps in-frame clones, though not all of them. This sample has millions of clones, with around 93% found just once. Sequences were obtained from naive CD8+ T cells from PBMCs. The receptors derive from a man aged 18 to 29 in good health. Some clones in this sample may be carry-over from other donors' samples. CDR3s include the opening cysteine and the closing phenylalanine or tryptophan. Fields, in order: clone size, V gene, D gene, J gene, CDR3 protein, CDR3 DNA. The D gene is left open where the match is weak. Expanded clones are given a class, and other clones once, few, many or no size at all.

.	TRBV11-2	.	TRBJ2-7	CASSLPHYEQYF	TGTGCCAGCAGCCTCCCTCACTACGAGCAGTACTTC
.	TRBV28	TRBD1	TRBJ1-1	CASLNPRTGDTEAFF	TGTGCCAGCCTCAACCCCAGGACAGGGGACACTGAAGCTTTCTTT
.	TRBV7-9	.	TRBJ2-7	CASSPDNSYEQYF	TGTGCCAGCAGTCCTGACAACTCCTACGAGCAGTACTTC
.	TRBV6-4	TRBD2	TRBJ2-2	CASSPGGVTGELFF	TGTGCCAGCAGTCCGGGGGGAGTTACCGGGGAGCTGTTTTTT
.	TRBV11-2	TRBD1	TRBJ2-3	CASSLGQGTTDTQYF	TGTGCCAGCAGCTTAGGACAGGGGACCACAGATACGCAGTATTTT
few	TRBV28	.	TRBJ1-1	CASSSRQGWMNTEAFF	TGTGCCAGCAGTTCCCGGCAGGGATGGATGAACACTGAAGCTTTCTTT
.	TRBV27	TRBD1	TRBJ1-1	CASSWGQLTYTEAFF	TGTGCCAGCAGTTGGGGACAGTTAACTTACACTGAAGCTTTCTTT
.	TRBV27	TRBD1	TRBJ2-7	CASSPQGAEQYF	TGTGCCAGCAGTCCTCAGGGGGCCGAGCAGTACTTC
.	TRBV4-1	.	TRBJ2-3	CASSQVGHTDTQYF	TGCGCCAGCAGCCAAGTGGGGCACACAGATACGCAGTATTTT
.	TRBV27	.	TRBJ2-2	CASTEDKNTGELFF	TGTGCCAGCACCGAGGACAAGAACACCGGGGAGCTGTTTTTT
.	TRBV5-1	TRBD1	TRBJ2-2	CASSPVGQKNGELFF	TGCGCCAGCAGCCCGGTGGGACAGAAAAACGGGGAGCTGTTTTTT
.	TRBV7-6	TRBD2	TRBJ2-7	CASTLTSGYAYEQYF	TGTGCCAGCACCCTGACTAGCGGGTACGCCTACGAGCAGTACTTC
few	TRBV13	TRBD1	TRBJ1-5	CAGSTGDAGVGPQHF	TGTGCCGGATCAACAGGGGACGCGGGTGTAGGACCCCAGCATTTT
.	TRBV28	.	TRBJ1-1	CASSSGAIGIRTNEAFF	TGTGCCAGCAGCTCTGGGGCTATCGGGATTCGTACAAATGAAGCTTTCTTT
.	TRBV4-3	.	TRBJ2-1	CASSQEWQSSYNEQFF	TGCGCCAGCAGCCAAGAGTGGCAGAGCTCCTACAATGAGCAGTTCTTC
.	TRBV27	.	TRBJ2-3	CASSRVGAGTDTQYF	TGTGCCAGCAGCCGGGTGGGGGCCGGCACAGATACGCAGTATTTT
once	TRBV29-1	.	TRBJ2-1	CSVEDGTGGVGEQFF	TGCAGCGTTGAAGATGGTACAGGAGGGGTGGGGGAGCAGTTCTTC
.	TRBV4-3	TRBD1	TRBJ1-5	CASSQDRQGAYSNQPQHF	TGCGCCAGCAGCCAAGATAGACAGGGGGCCTATAGCAATCAGCCCCAGCATTTT
.	TRBV27	.	TRBJ2-7	CASSLLPLGSYEQYF	TGTGCCAGCAGTTTATTGCCCTTAGGCTCCTACGAGCAGTACTTC
.	TRBV11-2	TRBD1	TRBJ2-1	CASSPRGTGVRNEQFF	TGTGCCAGCAGCCCCCGTGGGACAGGGGTGAGGAATGAGCAGTTCTTC
.	TRBV6-1	TRBD2	TRBJ2-2	CASSEAPLAGVTGELFF	TGTGCCAGCAGTGAAGCGCCCCTAGCGGGAGTAACCGGGGAGCTGTTTTTT
.	TRBV28	TRBD1	TRBJ1-2	CASSLPDRGNYGYTF	TGTGCCAGCAGTCTACCAGACAGGGGCAACTATGGCTACACCTTC
.	TRBV7-2	.	TRBJ2-7	CASSLVLAGAFYEQYF	TGTGCCAGCAGCTTAGTTTTGGCAGGGGCCTTCTACGAGCAGTACTTC
once	TRBV27	TRBD2	TRBJ2-3	CASSSRTSGRTSTDTQYF	TGTGCCAGCAGTTCCCGGACTAGCGGGAGGACTAGCACAGATACGCAGTATTTT
.	TRBV5-1	.	TRBJ2-1	CASSLAPGVNEQFF	TGCGCCAGCAGCTTGGCCCCAGGGGTCAATGAGCAGTTCTTC
.	TRBV28	.	TRBJ1-1	CASSFQGSTEAFF	TGTGCCAGCAGTTTTCAGGGGAGCACTGAAGCTTTCTTT
.	TRBV10-3	.	TRBJ2-7	CAISGLLASYEQYF	TGTGCCATCAGTGGACTTCTCGCCTCCTACGAGCAGTACTTC
.	TRBV28	.	TRBJ2-5	CASDSPGLDSQETQYF	TGTGCCAGCGACAGTCCGGGGCTCGATTCTCAAGAGACCCAGTACTTC
.	TRBV30	TRBD2	TRBJ2-7	CAWSVLGTGWASGTYEQYF	TGTGCCTGGAGTGTACTCGGGACGGGATGGGCTAGCGGCACCTACGAGCAGTACTTC
.	TRBV5-1	.	TRBJ2-7	CASSPGYEQYF	TGCGCCAGCAGCCCAGGGTACGAGCAGTACTTC
.	TRBV10-3	TRBD2	TRBJ2-1	CAISDSASGYNEQFF	TGTGCCATCAGTGACTCGGCTAGCGGGTACAATGAGCAGTTCTTC
.	TRBV6-1	.	TRBJ1-2	CASSSDRAPNYGYTF	TGTGCCAGCAGCTCCGACCGGGCTCCTAACTATGGCTACACCTTC
.	TRBV7-9	.	TRBJ2-7	CASSLGTASLPYEQYF	TGTGCCAGCAGCCTGGGGACTGCCTCATTACCCTACGAGCAGTACTTC
.	TRBV19	.	TRBJ1-5	CASSPFSGDQPQHF	TGTGCCAGTAGTCCCTTCTCCGGGGATCAGCCCCAGCATTTT
.	TRBV19	.	TRBJ1-5	CASSIRDFDQPQHF	TGTGCCAGTAGTATAAGGGATTTTGATCAGCCCCAGCATTTT
.	TRBV28	.	TRBJ1-3	CASSFGHPGNTIYF	TGTGCCAGCAGTTTTGGGCATCCTGGAAACACCATATATTTT
.	TRBV27	.	TRBJ1-3	CASSPGISGNTIYF	TGTGCCAGCAGTCCAGGGATCTCTGGAAACACCATATATTTT
.	TRBV5-4	.	TRBJ2-2	CASSLFQGGSSELFF	TGTGCCAGCAGCTTATTTCAGGGGGGGTCGTCGGAGCTGTTTTTT
.	TRBV4-1	.	TRBJ2-7	CASSQDWSGLYEQYF	TGCGCCAGCAGCCAAGATTGGAGCGGGCTGTACGAGCAGTACTTC
.	TRBV7-2	.	TRBJ1-1	CASSLADFRDTEAFF	TGTGCCAGCAGCTTAGCGGATTTTAGGGACACTGAAGCTTTCTTT
.	TRBV19	TRBD1	TRBJ1-5	CASSTGGSNQPQHF	TGTGCCAGTAGTACAGGGGGCAGCAATCAGCCCCAGCATTTT
.	TRBV11-2	TRBD2	TRBJ2-7	CASTQTSGSYEQYF	TGTGCCAGCACCCAGACTAGCGGGAGCTACGAGCAGTACTTC
.	TRBV27	TRBD1	TRBJ2-1	CASRGRDRGHWNEQFF	TGTGCCAGCAGGGGGAGGGACAGGGGGCATTGGAATGAGCAGTTCTTC
.	TRBV18	.	TRBJ2-2	CASSAGEWAGELFF	TGTGCCAGCTCCGCGGGTGAATGGGCCGGGGAGCTGTTTTTT
.	TRBV4-1	.	TRBJ2-3	CASSQPGHLTDTQYF	TGCGCCAGCAGCCAGCCGGGACACCTCACAGATACGCAGTATTTT
.	TRBV27	TRBD1	TRBJ2-7	CASGTAFWGEQYF	TGTGCCAGCGGGACAGCGTTTTGGGGCGAGCAGTACTTC
.	TRBV27	.	TRBJ2-3	CASSFQVPSTDTQYF	TGTGCCAGCAGTTTCCAGGTTCCTAGCACAGATACGCAGTATTTT
.	TRBV13	.	TRBJ2-3	CASSPPSTDTQYF	TGTGCCAGCAGCCCCCCTAGCACAGATACGCAGTATTTT
few	TRBV9	TRBD1	TRBJ1-1	CASSEGDRGPEAFF	TGTGCCAGCAGCGAGGGGGACAGGGGACCTGAAGCTTTCTTT
.	TRBV29-1	.	TRBJ2-3	CSVELPGGRSTDTQYF	TGCAGCGTTGAATTACCGGGTGGTAGGAGCACAGATACGCAGTATTTT
.	TRBV14	.	TRBJ1-4	CASSQSRTRQKLFF	TGTGCCAGCAGCCAAAGCCGGACAAGACAAAAACTGTTTTTT
.	TRBV11-2	TRBD1	TRBJ2-7	CATRRTGFDEQYF	TGTGCCACCAGACGGACAGGTTTCGACGAGCAGTACTTC
.	TRBV27	.	TRBJ2-6	CASSLLSGANVLTF	TGTGCCAGCAGCCTGTTATCTGGGGCCAACGTCCTGACTTTC
.	TRBV10-2	.	TRBJ1-5	CASSSVSYSNQPQHF	TGCGCCAGCAGTTCAGTGAGCTATAGCAATCAGCCCCAGCATTTT
.	TRBV30	TRBD1	TRBJ2-1	CAGTASYNEQFF	TGTGCCGGGACAGCGTCCTACAATGAGCAGTTCTTC